The clone carrying this T cell receptor (beta chain) was seen more than once but under ten times. Its specificity is unknown. Arm-PCR of CDR3 regions and iRepertoire HTBI primers were used to build TCR beta libraries. TCRdb used MiXCR to reprocess the multiplex PCR reads, holding one entry per CDR3 protein. The sample contains approximately 310,000 distinct CDR3 sequences, 18% of which appear only once. The data were obtained in a study of regulatory T cells in long-lasting Graves disease. Study-level findings and limits: Those with persistent Graves' had less TCR diversity than newly diagnosed patients.

Time point given: newly diagnosed GD, antithyroid drugs for less than 3 months. The TCR library was made from RNA extracted from PBMCs. This TCR derives from a female donor with Graves disease. The specimen comprised peripheral blood mononuclear cells (PBMCs), sampled at new diagnosis, from a patient treated with antithyroid drugs.

The CDR3 nucleotides read TGTGCCACCAGTGGAGGGAGGGCCTACAATGAGCAGTTCTTC. This encodes CATSGGRAYNEQFF. The chain uses TRBV24-1 and TRBJ2-1, with TRBD2 matching over 7 bases. Germline V gene sequence: CDR1 KGHDR, CDR2 SFDVKD. V was clipped by 5 bases and J by 2 bases; unmatched bases: 2. The CDR3 runs 14 residues.